The TCR beta chain described here comes from a study of T cells after yellow fever vaccination. Study information: SMART-Seq v4 Ultra Low Input prepared the low-cell-number fractions.

This CDR3 is built from 15 residues. The germline CDR1 and CDR2 sequences are KGHSY and FQNENV. V gave up 0 bases and J gave up 5 bases; unmatched junction bases: 1. MiXCR, run by TCRdb on the 5' RACE reads, gives a single entry per CDR3 protein. The sample yields 500,000 to 650,000 distinct CDR3 sequences, 12% seen once. V is TRBV16 and J is TRBJ1-5, with 10 positions matching TRBD1. This specimen was PBMCs, taken on the day of the yellow fever booster vaccination. The TCR sequence derives from a man aged 30 to 45 who received the YFV17D yellow fever vaccine. The CDR3 DNA is TGTGCCAGCAGCCAATCAGGGACAGGGGATCAGCCCCAGCATTTT. It translates to CASSQSGTGDQPQHF.